A single sample gave rise to the 26 T cell receptor beta chains below, sequenced in a study of T-cell reconstitution after alpha-beta-depleted transplantation in children. Library preparation (for TCRbeta) was performed with unique molecular identifiers. TCRdb re-called the PCR reads with MiXCR, one entry per CDR3 protein. This sample has a few hundred thousand distinct CDR3 sequences, with around 9.5% found just once. The sample was PBMCs from the stem cell graft donor, taken from the stem cell graft. Receptors originate from a human donor who donated a stem cell graft to a child with acute lymphoblastic leukemia.

This clonotype appeared a few times. The rearrangement uses TRBV4-2 and TRBJ1-6; D gene uncertain. Germline V CDR1 and CDR2: LGHNA, YNFKEQ. V lost 0 bases and J 7 bases, leaving 10 bases between the germline ends. The CDR3 is 15 amino acids. CDR3 nucleotide sequence: TGTGCCAGCAGCCAAGACCCGAATGACAATTCACCCCTCCACTTT. It yields the protein CASSQDPNDNSPLHF.

The V gene is TRBV7-9, the J gene TRBJ1-2; no reliable D call. Germline V gene sequence: CDR1 SEHNR, CDR2 FQNEAQ (reference sequence). Trimming left V 1 base short and J 4 bases short, with 10 bases between. The CDR3 runs to 14 residues. CDR3 residues: CASSLGIAGYGYTF. The CDR3 bases are TGTGCCAGCAGCTTAGGAATTGCGGGCTATGGCTACACCTTC.

This clonotype was counted many times. The chain joins TRBV7-2 to TRBJ2-7; D not resolved. Germline V lookup: CDR1 SGHTA, CDR2 FQGNSA. The CDR3 totals 12 residues. Deletions cut 3 bases from V and 3 bases from J, with 6 bases between. The CDR3 sequence is CASSFGDYEQYF. CDR3 DNA: TGTGCCAGCAGCTTTGGAGACTACGAGCAGTACTTC.

This clonotype was picked up many times. This chain connects TRBV30 to TRBJ2-1; possibly TRBD1 for D (5 bases). The germline gives CDR1 GTSNPN, CDR2 SVGIG (reference sequence). The CDR3 spans 14 residues. The ends were cut back, 3 bases at V and 7 bases at J, with 16 bases in the middle. The DNA of the CDR3 is TGTGCCTGGAGCGAAAGGGGATATTCGAATGAGCAGTTCTTC. Encoded protein: CAWSERGYSNEQFF.

This clonotype has at least ten counts. The CDR3 DNA follows: TGCAGTGCGAAAGACAGGGGGACGGTGTACACTGAAGCTTTCTTT. Protein sequence: CSAKDRGTVYTEAFF. The rearrangement uses TRBV20-1 and TRBJ1-1; 9 bases match TRBD1. The CDR3 has 15 amino acids. V lost 6 bases to trimming and J lost 3 bases; unmatched junction nucleotides: 11. CDR1 and CDR2 from the germline V gene are DFQATT and SNEGSKA (reference sequence).

This clonotype was counted at least ten times. CDR3 sequence reads: CASSQDSQGPRSLHF. As DNA, the CDR3 is TGTGCCAGCAGCCAAGATAGCCAGGGCCCTAGGTCCCTCCACTTT. The rearrangement joins TRBV4-2 to TRBJ1-6, with D possibly TRBD1 on 5 matching bases. V dropped 0 bases and J dropped 14 bases, with 17 bases sitting between them. The CDR3 has 15 amino acids. In germline, CDR1 is LGHNA, CDR2 YNFKEQ.

This clonotype was observed at least ten times. The chain recombines TRBV5-1 with TRBJ2-1; the match to TRBD2 covers 12 bases. CDR1 and CDR2 from the germline V gene are SGHRS and YFSETQ. This CDR3 comprises 17 residues. The trim removed 0 bases at V and 5 bases at J, leaving 6 bases unmatched. DNA for the CDR3: TGCGCCAGCAGCTTGGTGGCTAGCGGGGGGGCCCACAATGAGCAGTTCTTC. It specifies CASSLVASGGAHNEQFF.

V is TRBV11-2 and J is TRBJ1-6; TRBD1 matches 7 bases. There are 15 residues in the CDR3. Germline CDR1 SGHAT, CDR2 FQNNGV. Trimming took 5 bases from V and 6 from J; bases not matched to a gene: 7. The CDR3: CASSQQGPFNSPLHF. CDR3 DNA: TGTGCCAGCAGCCAACAGGGGCCGTTTAATTCACCCCTCCACTTT.

The V and J genes are TRBV7-9 and TRBJ2-1; 9 bases match TRBD1. The trim removed 6 bases at V and 7 bases at J, leaving 7 bases unmatched. The length of the CDR3 is 14 residues. Per germline, CDR1 SEHNR and CDR2 FQNEAQ (reference sequence). The CDR3 loop reads CASSSQGAGNEQFF. The CDR3 nucleotides read TGTGCCAGCAGTTCACAGGGGGCTGGGAATGAGCAGTTCTTC.

This clonotype was counted ten times or more. The chain employs TRBV10-1 and TRBJ2-3; D unclear. Trimming removed 3 bases from V and 1 base from J, with 11 bases in between. This CDR3 has 15 amino acids. Germline loops: CDR1 WNHNN, CDR2 SYGVQD (reference sequence). The CDR3, as DNA: TGCGCCAGCAGTGATCCAGGATACCGCACAGATACGCAGTATTTT. Translating it yields CASSDPGYRTDTQYF.

This clonotype appeared many times. Here the CDR3 DNA reads TGTGCCAGCAGCATCGACAGGGATGGCTACACCTTC. The encoded protein is CASSIDRDGYTF. V is TRBV11-2 and J is TRBJ1-2, with 7 positions matching TRBD1. The V segment lost 5 bases and the J segment 6 bases; nucleotides outside the gene matches: 3. The CDR3 consists of 12 residues. The V gene's germline CDR1 is SGHAT and CDR2 FQNNGV.

This clonotype has more than one count but fewer than ten. V gene TRBV5-1 combines with J gene TRBJ2-1; the match to TRBD1 covers 7 bases. With V trimmed by 6 bases and J by 0 bases, 3 bases remained unmatched. Germline assignment: CDR1 SGHRS and CDR2 YFSETQ. This CDR3 spans 14 amino acids. CDR3 protein: CASKTGSSYNEQFF. The CDR3 DNA follows: TGCGCCAGCAAGACAGGGAGCTCCTACAATGAGCAGTTCTTC.

The V and J genes are TRBV5-1 and TRBJ1-4, with a weak D call TRBD1 (5 bases). The V gene lost 4 bases and the J gene lost 6 bases, with 22 bases spanning the gap. The germline V gene encodes CDR1 SGHRS and CDR2 YFSETQ. The CDR3 consists of 17 residues. CDR3 amino acids: CASSQTVGGGRHEKLFF. The CDR3 DNA reads TGCGCCAGCAGCCAGACAGTGGGCGGAGGGCGACATGAAAAACTGTTTTTT.

This clonotype occurred many times. This chain links TRBV12-3 or TRBV12-4 with TRBJ2-3; D may be TRBD1 (6 bases). CDR3 size: 15 residues. V dropped 8 bases and J dropped 1 base, with 16 bases sitting between them. The CDR3 nucleotides read TGTGCCAGCCTCTTAAGGGGGACCCGCACAGATACGCAGTATTTT. Translation: CASLLRGTRTDTQYF.

The table lists this clonotype with many counts. The chain recombines TRBV7-6 with TRBJ1-4; a weak D match, TRBD1 (5 bases). Deletions cut 1 base from V and 8 bases from J, with 11 bases between. Germline loops: CDR1 SGHVS, CDR2 FNYEAQ. The CDR3 is made up of 14 amino acids. The CDR3 coding sequence is TGTGCCAGCAGCTTAGGCTCAGGGAAGGAAAAACTGTTTTTT. Its translation: CASSLGSGKEKLFF.

This chain joins TRBV20-1 and TRBJ2-1; weak D call: TRBD1 (5 bases). This CDR3 is built from 14 residues. Germline V gene lookup returns CDR1 DFQATT and CDR2 SNEGSKA (reference sequence). V was pared by 5 bases and J by 2 bases, with 13 bases between. The CDR3 region is CSAPTVQAYNEQFF. The CDR3 nucleotides read TGCAGTGCTCCGACAGTACAAGCCTACAATGAGCAGTTCTTC.

In its sample, this clonotype was seen a few times. This chain's CDR3 is CASSLGLRVEYGYTF. In nucleotides, the CDR3 is TGTGCCAGCAGCTTGGGACTCAGGGTAGAATATGGCTACACCTTC. V and J are TRBV5-6 and TRBJ1-2, with D possibly being TRBD1 (5 bases). This CDR3 region has 15 residues. In germline, CDR1 is SGHDT, CDR2 YYEEEE. Trimming left V 0 bases short and J 5 bases short, with 14 bases between.

This clonotype was picked up many times. The V gene is TRBV24-1, the J gene TRBJ2-3; 7 nucleotides match TRBD2. The CDR3 loop spans 13 amino acids. V was clipped by 9 bases and J by 4 bases; unmatched bases: 6. CDR1 is KGHDR and CDR2 is SFDVKD in the germline V gene. The CDR3 region is CATEGGSADTQYF. The CDR3, as DNA: TGTGCCACCGAGGGAGGGTCTGCAGATACGCAGTATTTT.

This clonotype was observed a few times. A much larger clone is a single base away; this may be a read error. V gene TRBV11-2 combines with J gene TRBJ1-2; D is perhaps TRBD1 (5 bases). V lost 6 bases and J 0 bases, leaving 11 bases between the germline ends. CDR3 length: 14 residues. From germline, CDR1 is SGHAT and CDR2 FQNNGV. The CDR3 coding sequence is TGTGCCAGCAGACTACAGGAAGCTAACTATGGCTACACCTTC. It encodes CASRLQEANYGYTF.

This clonotype was recorded many times. The J gene is TRBJ2-2, the V gene TRBV7-8, with TRBD1 identical over 9 bases. V lost 0 bases and J lost 4; bases outside the gene matches: 6. Germline CDR1 SGHVS, CDR2 FQNEAQ. This CDR3 contains 17 residues. Written as DNA, the CDR3 is TGTGCCAGCAGCTTAGCAACCGGGACAGGGACCACCGGGGAGCTGTTTTTT. It is translated as CASSLATGTGTTGELFF.

The chain uses TRBV18 and TRBJ2-1; the match to TRBD1 covers 11 bases. This CDR3 spans 15 amino acids. CDR1 is KGHSH and CDR2 is LQKENI in the germline V gene. Germline trimming cut 3 bases from V and 7 bases from J; bases unmatched to any gene: 5. The CDR3 sequence: CASSPDRGQDNEQFF. The CDR3 DNA sequence: TGTGCCAGCTCACCGGACAGGGGGCAAGATAATGAGCAGTTCTTC. Based on the CDR3 plus reference TRBV18 and TRBJ2-1, the full variable domain is NAGVMQNPRHLVRRRGQEARLRCSPMKGHSHVYWYRQLPEEGLKFMVYLQKENIIDESGMPKERFSAEFPKEGPSILRIQQVVRGDSAAYFCASSPDRGQDNEQFFGPGTRLTVL.

This clonotype was counted a few times. The rearrangement joins TRBV7-2 to TRBJ2-1; weak D call: TRBD1 (5 bases). V lost 5 bases and J 13 bases, leaving 18 bases between the germline ends. The CDR3 is 13 amino acids. The germline gives CDR1 SGHTA, CDR2 FQGNSA. The CDR3, as DNA: TGTGCCAGCAGCACCAGGGTGATCGGGTCACAGTTCTTC. Translation gives CASSTRVIGSQFF.

This chain connects TRBV6-1 to TRBJ1-3; D may be TRBD1 (5 bases). The germline CDR1 and CDR2 sequences are MNHNS and SASEGT. The germline V and J ends were trimmed by 6 bases and 2 bases, with 17 bases remaining between them. The CDR3 is 16 residues long. CDR3 amino acids: CASSHLPGGAGNTIYF. CDR3 nucleotide sequence: TGTGCCAGCAGCCACCTCCCGGGGGGAGCTGGAAACACCATATATTTT.

This clonotype was observed a few times. The chain carries TRBV20-1 and TRBJ2-3; TRBD2 matches at 8 bases. The CDR3 is made up of 13 amino acids. The germline gives CDR1 DFQATT, CDR2 SNEGSKA (reference sequence). V lost 7 bases to trimming and J lost 2 bases; unmatched junction nucleotides: 5. In nucleotides, the CDR3 is TGCAGTGTGGAGCGGGGGAACACAGATACGCAGTATTTT. Protein product: CSVERGNTDTQYF.

This clonotype occurred many times. The genes are TRBV20-1 and TRBJ2-1, with D unresolved. V was pared by 7 bases and J by 4 bases, with 11 bases between. This CDR3 has 12 amino acids. Germline V CDR1 and CDR2: DFQATT, SNEGSKA (reference sequence). In nucleotides, the CDR3 is TGCAGTGTTATCAGCAGTTACAATGAGCAGTTCTTC. Encoded protein: CSVISSYNEQFF.

This chain joins TRBV19 and TRBJ1-3; D is uncertain. The CDR3 has 15 residues. Deletions cut 2 bases from V and 4 bases from J, with 12 bases between. The germline V gene has CDR1 LNHDA and CDR2 SQIVND (reference sequence). DNA for the CDR3: TGTGCCAGTAGTATACTCGGCGGACTCGGAAACACCATATATTTT. Its translation: CASSILGGLGNTIYF.